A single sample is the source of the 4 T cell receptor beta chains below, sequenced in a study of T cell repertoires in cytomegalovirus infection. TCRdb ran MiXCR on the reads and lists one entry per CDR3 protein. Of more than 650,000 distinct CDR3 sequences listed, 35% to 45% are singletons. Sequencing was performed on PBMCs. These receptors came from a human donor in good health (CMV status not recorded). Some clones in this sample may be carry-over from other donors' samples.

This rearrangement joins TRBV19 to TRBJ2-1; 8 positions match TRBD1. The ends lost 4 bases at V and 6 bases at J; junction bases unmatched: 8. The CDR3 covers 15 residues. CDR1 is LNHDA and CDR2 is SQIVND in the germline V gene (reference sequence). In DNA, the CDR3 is TGTGCCAGTAGTAGAGCCCTGACAGGGGTCAATGAGCAGTTCTTC. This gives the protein CASSRALTGVNEQFF.

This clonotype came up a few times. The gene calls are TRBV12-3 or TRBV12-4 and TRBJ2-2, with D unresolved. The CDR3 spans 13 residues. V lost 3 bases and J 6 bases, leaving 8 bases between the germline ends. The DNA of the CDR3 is TGTGCCAGCAGTTTGCTGTCGGCCGGGGAGCTGTTTTTT. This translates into CASSLLSAGELFF.

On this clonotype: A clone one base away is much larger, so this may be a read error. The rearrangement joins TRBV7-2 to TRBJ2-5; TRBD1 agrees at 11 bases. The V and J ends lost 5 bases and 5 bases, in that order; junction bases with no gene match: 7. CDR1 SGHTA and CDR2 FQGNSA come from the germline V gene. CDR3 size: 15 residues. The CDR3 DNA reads TGTGCCAGCAGCCCCCGGACAGGGGGCAAGGAGACCCAGTACTTC. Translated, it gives CASSPRTGGKETQYF.

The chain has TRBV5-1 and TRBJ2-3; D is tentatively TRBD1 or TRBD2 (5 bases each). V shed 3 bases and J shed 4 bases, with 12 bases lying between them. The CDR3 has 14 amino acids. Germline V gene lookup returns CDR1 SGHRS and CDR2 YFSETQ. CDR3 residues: CASSSEGRADTQYF. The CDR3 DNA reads TGCGCCAGCAGCTCAGAGGGCAGGGCAGATACGCAGTATTTT.